The T cell receptor beta chain under discussion was sequenced for a study of cytomegalovirus exposure and HLA in healthy donors (dated 2017 in TCRdb). In terms of the full investigation: An earlier analysis of a few hundred of the donors reported approximately 260 Gb of sequence data and 95 million to 130 million unique TCR beta sequences obtained from about 170 million T cells. Around 300 gigabases of sequencing data and tens of millions of unique TCR sequences were included in an early release covering over 600 HLA-typed donors. Among the roughly 370 genotyped donors, more than 70% belonged to the genetic ancestry cluster associated with self-reported Caucasian donors. The study aimed to test whether cataloging public T cell receptors could reveal signatures of past pathogen exposure. The study profiled the T cell repertoires of around 700 subjects by immunosequencing and related them to cytomegalovirus serostatus. Besides the first cohort of 550 to 750 subjects, a separate validation cohort made up of 120 different subjects was used. High-throughput TCR immunosequencing, statistical association of individual TCRs with disease status, and machine learning were combined to predict cytomegalovirus infection status. A later analysis re-examined previously published TCR beta repertoires from just over 650 donors and added high-resolution HLA genotyping to investigate patterns of TCR occurrence. In the later analysis, no new phenotypic data were used to find candidate immune exposures; instead, reliance was placed on TCR beta sequences and their occurrence across donors. An earlier analysis of roughly 580 of the donors used high-throughput TCR beta sequencing to judge whether each TCR beta V gene segment behaved as functional or pseudogenic. Donor age, sex, ethnicity and CMV serostatus were compiled together with the repertoire data. A later genetic analysis took genome-wide SNP genotypes for about three fifths of the 666 donors and used that subset as a discovery cohort. Every repertoire in the discovery cohort had been generated on one and the same sequencing platform. Class I and class II HLA loci were covered by the typing at four-digit resolution. Typing coverage varied by locus: about 620-640 donors for A, B, C, DRB1 and DQB1; around 560 for DQA1; around 610 for DPA1; approximately 450 for DPB1. Five DR-DQ haplotypes were treated as single units for association and clustering because of strong linkage in the cohort. Across some 400 genotyped donors of the cohort, an average of roughly 230,000 unique TCR beta nucleotide sequences per donor were sequenced, and approximately 19% of those sequences were non-productive. Results and caveats for the whole study, not just this receptor: A further reported finding was that TCR beta sequences accurately predicted the HLA-A and HLA-B alleles for most subjects in the first cohort. According to a later genetic analysis, donors in an Asian-associated ancestry cluster had fewer N-insertions in productive TCRs than the approximately 700-donor mean. Broadly in line with IMGT annotations, most TCR beta V segments showed up in productive rearrangements about 87% or about 30% of the time in an earlier analysis of under 700 of the donors. In a later analysis, the rate of TCR association differed among HLA loci, with DRB1 alleles having the most associated TCRs and HLA-C alleles having the fewest. Most CMV-associated TCR beta chains appeared to be HLA-restricted in a later analysis, and the HLA associations seemed to be driven largely by CMV exposure. A later genetic analysis associated a missense DCLRE1C variant with V-gene and J-gene trimming of TCR beta chains, and an independent cohort replicated the association. Correlated functional status among segregating V segments might be attributable to linkage disequilibrium, but an unknown experimental factor could not be ruled out. Sequencing depth was assumed to be roughly uniform across donors in the presence/absence analyses, though that assumption may not hold. While some public TCRs were present in many individuals, most TCR sequences turned up only very rarely across donors. Only TCR beta chains were sequenced in this cohort, and the absence of alpha or paired-chain data limited detectable features. Because HLA typing was missing for some donors at each locus, association tests included only the typed subset. The classifier was reported to diagnose cytomegalovirus status with high specificity and sensitivity in both the original and validation cohorts. A cluster of highly shared sequence variants was judged likely to represent a technical artifact of the sequencing pipeline. The study gave a list of under 200 TCR beta chains associated with cytomegalovirus. Because counts were too low, seventeen rarely observed V segments, including chromosome 9 orphons, were excluded from the earlier analysis of several hundred of the donors. In vitro tests confirmed that three of the cytomegalovirus-associated TCR beta chains recognize cytomegalovirus antigens. According to the authors, the approach could potentially be generalized to other disease states and immunological phenotypes. A later analysis reported that several top co-occurrence clusters appeared linked to parvovirus B19, influenza, CMV and Epstein-Barr virus. Strong co-occurrence of HLA alleles, especially DR and DQ, made assigning TCR associations to individual alleles difficult. The only immune exposure information available for the cohort was CMV serostatus. In a later analysis, about 17,000 TCR beta sequences were associated with specific HLA alleles at a false discovery rate of 0.05. Because the 87-base-pair reads could not distinguish some IMGT-functional V segments, including TRBV6-2 and TRBV6-3, those segments were excluded. Compared with equally common non-associated chains, HLA-associated TCR beta chains in a later analysis were more clonally expanded and had lower generation probabilities.

The CDR3 runs 16 amino acids, cysteine and phenylalanine included. Only the CDR3 DNA is retained, 48 bases long and in frame from the first base. Based on the germline V gene, the CDR1 and CDR2 sequences are KGHSH and LQKENI. The trim is 3 bases for V and 0 bases for J, with a gap of 12 bases between the germline ends. Notes on this clone: No cognate antigen has been identified for it. It has no much larger one-base neighbor in the sample; base qualities were not kept.

In total, approximately 700 healthy bone marrow donors made up the cohort. Cohort members were all nominally healthy when sampled, although unrecorded immune exposures were likely present. The donor was CMV seronegative and was included in the group of 352 seronegative cohort members. A peripheral blood sample was collected from each donor, and TCR beta sequencing was performed on peripheral blood mononuclear cells. Genomic DNA extraction from the blood cell samples was performed with the Qiagen DNeasy Blood Extraction Kit. The receptor library was made with the immunoSEQ multiplex PCR assay. The multiplex PCR relied on a mix of 60 forward primers for TCR Vbeta segments and 13 reverse primers for TCR Jbeta segments. A multiplex PCR assay on genomic DNA amplified the CDR3 region of rearranged TCR beta genes. On the Illumina HiSeq System, the amplified TCR beta libraries were sequenced as 87-base-pair reads. The authors' analysis ran thus. A later analysis tallied 75 million to 95 million unique TCR beta chains across the approximately 670 repertoires, and some 12 million of those chains were shared by two or more donors. A nearest-neighbor algorithm error-corrected the raw reads and collapsed the reads into unique sequences, merging closely related sequences to remove PCR and sequencing errors. Alignment of CDR3 sequences to IMGT reference sequences was used to assign V, D and J gene segments. For a sequence to be retained, a match of at least six nucleotides was required to both a V gene segment and a J gene segment. A rearrangement was called productive if the CDR3 had no stop codons and remained in frame with V and J, and every other rearrangement was called non-productive. CDR3 was defined by IMGT convention, running from the second conserved V-encoded cysteine to the conserved J-encoded phenylalanine. The earlier analysis of more than 450 of the donors excluded sequences that lacked an unambiguous match to a single V gene segment. In an earlier analysis of 587 of the donors, V segments were called functional above 56.7% productive rearrangements and were called segregating when the between-donor standard deviation exceeded 5%. A statistical classification framework was built for diagnosing cytomegalovirus status from the catalog of TCR beta chain sequences. In a later analysis, V and J genes were assigned by comparing TCR nucleotide sequences against IMGT/GENE-DB human TR gene sequences. The TCRdist pipeline was used in a later analysis to assign CDR3 sequences and most-parsimonious VDJ recombination scenarios. In a later analysis, each TCR beta chain was defined by its CDR3 amino acid sequence together with its V-gene family, and reads lacking a unique V-gene family were excluded. In a later analysis, around 600 highly shared, low-generation-probability nucleotide sequences were removed to address suspected cross-contamination and a sequencing artifact. In a later analysis, a clonal expansion index for each public chain was calculated from normalized within-repertoire ranks of inferred template counts. In a later analysis, generation probabilities were computed using a VDJ recombination model fitted to out-of-frame rearrangements, and the results were checked against IGoR. In a later analysis, TCR-TCR, TCR-HLA and TCR-CMV co-occurrence was scored with hypergeometric tests, and a repertoire-size bias correction was applied to TCR pairs. In a later analysis, false discovery rates were estimated by permuting HLA or CMV assignments 20 times. In a later analysis, co-occurring TCRs were grouped using DBSCAN, and TCRdist sequence similarity was added for clustering within HLA-allele-positive subsets. For co-occurrence clustering, repertoires with fewer than 30,000 or more than 120,000 public chains were excluded, along with four to six repertoires with anomalous nucleotide sharing. TCRdb limited this immuneACCESS table to in-frame rearrangements with V and J called. A share of clones is missing; checked studies link under half to unresolved V genes, and the rest is unexplained. Clone size and the V and J calls come from that table; the DNA yielded D and trimming. The table for this sample lists more than 100,000 clones; 75% to 85% of them were counted only once. Together, the top ten hold 1.1% to 1.5% of the sample.

The sample was PBMCs. This TCR derives from a woman aged 40 to 50 in good health and CMV-seronegative. The rearranged segments are TRBV18 and TRBJ1-3; TRBD1 is possibly the D segment (6 matching bases). The CDR3 protein is CASSPQTGLSGNTIYF. The sequenced DNA: TGTGCCAGCTCACCTCAGACAGGCCTCTCTGGAAACACCATATATTTT. The CDR3, completed at both ends by the reference TRBV18 and TRBJ1-3 genes, gives the full variable domain NAGVMQNPRHLVRRRGQEARLRCSPMKGHSHVYWYRQLPEEGLKFMVYLQKENIIDESGMPKERFSAEFPKEGPSILRIQQVVRGDSAAYFCASSPQTGLSGNTIYFGEGSWLTVV.